One sample yielded the 28 T cell receptor beta chains listed below, sequenced in a study of blood T cells in healthy people across ages. Together with a sample-barcoded 5' primer, a J-beta primer mix was included in a second PCR lasting about 6 to 11 cycles. TCRdb reprocessed the 5' RACE reads with MiXCR, giving one entry per CDR3 protein. The sample includes 540,000 or so distinct CDR3 sequences, about 24% seen only once; the top ten take around 10%. These data were also filed under a second study, of T cells of mothers and their children.

The specimen sequenced was blood. These receptors were taken from a boy aged 5-17 years in good health.

This clonotype was counted between two and nine times. The CDR3 DNA sequence: TGTGCCAGCAGCCAGCGCACAGATACGCAGTATTTT. This translates into CASSQRTDTQYF. J is TRBJ2-3 and V is TRBV6-5; no reliable D call. The CDR3 is 12 amino acids. Germline values: CDR1 MNHEY, CDR2 SVGAGI. V was cut by 6 bases and J by 1 base, with 5 bases left in between.

This clonotype was observed a handful of times. The V gene is TRBV5-1, the J gene TRBJ2-7; the match to TRBD2 covers 10 bases. CDR3 length: 16 residues. The germline gives CDR1 SGHRS, CDR2 YFSETQ. V lost 4 bases, J lost 0 bases, and 7 bases stayed unmatched. CDR3 in amino acids: CASSPWTSGSSYEQYF. The CDR3 nucleotides are TGCGCCAGCAGCCCCTGGACTAGCGGAAGCTCCTACGAGCAGTACTTC.

This clonotype was detected only once. The CDR3 does not end in the conserved phenylalanine or tryptophan, so this is likely a read error. The DNA is omitted, as the CDR3 cannot be located on it reliably, and the CDR3 follows TCRdb's listing. The chain employs TRBV12-3 or TRBV12-4 and TRBJ2-3; the D call TRBD2 from the table was never checked on the DNA. The CDR3 length is 16 residues, termini included. The CDR3 protein is CASSALAGGGTDAEYS.

This chain joins TRBV27 and TRBJ2-1; 11 bases are a match to TRBD2. J lost 6 bases, V lost 5 bases, and 6 bases had no gene match. This CDR3 has 15 amino acids. CDR1 is MNHEY, CDR2 SMNVEV, per germline (reference sequence). This chain's CDR3 is CASSPRTSGSNEQFF. The CDR3 nucleotides are TGTGCCAGCAGTCCTAGGACTAGCGGGTCCAATGAGCAGTTCTTC.

This clonotype was detected only once. This chain links TRBV20-1 with TRBJ2-1, with 10 nucleotides matching TRBD2. J gave up 5 bases and V 0 bases, and 7 bases lay outside the gene matches. The CDR3 has 16 amino acids. The germline CDR1 and CDR2 sequences are DFQATT and SNEGSKA (reference sequence). Here the CDR3 DNA reads TGCAGTGCTAGAGATCCCTCTAGCGGGAGTGACAATGAGCAGTTCTTC. It specifies CSARDPSSGSDNEQFF.

In this sample, this clonotype turned up a few times. V usage is TRBV20-1 and J usage is TRBJ2-5; 16 bases line up with TRBD2. CDR1 is DFQATT and CDR2 is SNEGSKA in the germline V gene (reference sequence). The CDR3 runs to 15 residues. Unmatched junction bases numbered 6, after V lost 6 bases and J lost 5 bases. This chain's CDR3 is CSATGTSGGEETQYF. DNA of the CDR3: TGCAGTGCAACCGGGACTAGCGGGGGGGAGGAGACCCAGTACTTC.

This clonotype was counted a few times. This sequence joins TRBV21-1 and TRBJ2-5; the D segment call TRBD1 is taken from the table without a DNA check. TRBV21-1 is shown as a pseudogene. The CDR3 loop spans 16 amino acids. The DNA of the CDR3 is TGTGCCAGCAGCAAACCCCGGCAGGGAATAGGGGAGACCCAGTACTTC. Residues: CASSKPRQGIGETQYF.

This sequence joins TRBV27 and TRBJ2-5; possibly TRBD2 for D (6 bases). The J call may be incorrect, as the DNA end agrees better with TRBJ2-7. Germline V lookup: CDR1 MNHEY, CDR2 SMNVEV (reference sequence). This CDR3 spans 16 amino acids. The CDR3 sequence is CASSREGTVFSYEQYF. The DNA of the CDR3 is TGTGCCAGCAGTCGGGAAGGGACTGTTTTCTCCTACGAGCAGTACTTC.

This clonotype was counted only a few times. The rearrangement joins TRBV2 to TRBJ1-4; 7 bases are shared with TRBD1. The CDR3 contains 17 residues. The V segment lost 5 bases and the J segment 2 bases; nucleotides outside the gene matches: 11. The germline CDR1 and CDR2 sequences are SNHLY and FYNNEI. The CDR3 DNA reads as TGTGCCAGCAGTCAAAGCAACACCAGGGGGACTAATGAAAAACTGTTTTTT. Translated, it gives CASSQSNTRGTNEKLFF.

The sample holds a few counts of this clonotype. This chain uses TRBV7-2 with TRBJ2-7, with D perhaps matching TRBD2 (5 bases). Looked up from germline, CDR1 is SGHTA and CDR2 is FQGNSA. This CDR3 is 14 amino acids long. Trimming cost V 0 bases and J 3 bases, with 9 bases left between them. The CDR3 loop is CASSLATGSYEQYF. In DNA, the CDR3 is TGTGCCAGCAGCTTAGCCACGGGGAGCTACGAGCAGTACTTC. The variable domain in full, with the rest retrieved from reference TRBV7-2 and TRBJ2-7, is GAGVSQSPSNKVTEKGKDVELRCDPISGHTALYWYRQSLGQGLEFLIYFQGNSAPDKSGLPSDRFSAERTGGSVSTLTIQRTQQEDSAVYLCASSLATGSYEQYFGPGTRLTVT.

This clonotype was observed a handful of times. The chain combines TRBV20-1 with TRBJ1-6; weak D call: TRBD1 (6 bases). Germline assignment: CDR1 DFQATT and CDR2 SNEGSKA (reference sequence). Trimming cost V 5 bases and J 0 bases, with 17 bases left between them. This CDR3 region has 17 residues. DNA of the CDR3: TGCAGTGCTCGCGAGGACAGCTCGAGCTCCTATAATTCACCCCTCCACTTT. Amino acids: CSAREDSSSSYNSPLHF.

As for this clonotype: At one end, the junction sequence differs from germline, possibly due to a read error. The chain has TRBV20-1 and TRBJ1-1, with TRBD1 identical over 10 bases. The CDR3 length is 13 residues. Germline CDR1 is DFQATT and CDR2 is SNEGSKA (reference sequence). Written as DNA, the CDR3 is TGCAGTTCTAGACAGGGGGCAGGCACTGAAGCTTTCTTT. Translated: CSSRQGAGTEAFF.

The chain joins TRBV2 to TRBJ2-1; 7 bases map to TRBD1. Trimming cost V 0 bases and J 4 bases; bases outside gene matches: 3. The CDR3 consists of 15 residues. Germline loops: CDR1 SNHLY, CDR2 FYNNEI. CDR3 in amino acids: CASSEAGTVYNEQFF. As DNA, the CDR3 is TGTGCCAGCAGTGAAGCTGGGACAGTATACAATGAGCAGTTCTTC.

This clonotype has ten or more counts. V gene TRBV12-3 or TRBV12-4 combines with J gene TRBJ2-4, with D hard to call. The CDR3 covers 14 residues. V shed 3 bases and J shed 0 bases, with 6 bases lying between them. CDR3: CASSFQLAKNIQYF. The CDR3 DNA reads as TGTGCCAGCAGTTTCCAGTTAGCCAAAAACATTCAGTACTTC.

The rearrangement links TRBV20-1 to TRBJ2-5; tentatively, D is TRBD1 or TRBD2 (6 bases each). The DNA end is more similar to TRBJ2-7, so the J call may be wrong. CDR3 length equals 15 residues. The germline V gene encodes CDR1 DFQATT and CDR2 SNEGSKA (reference sequence). For the CDR3, the DNA is TGCAGTGCTCGTATTACAGGGAGGAGCACCTACGAGCAGTACTTC. Amino acid sequence: CSARITGRSTYEQYF.

This clonotype was counted only a few times. The chain uses TRBV10-3 and TRBJ2-5, with D possibly being TRBD1 (5 bases). The J call may be in error: the DNA end matches TRBJ2-7 better. Germline V gives CDR1 ENHRY, CDR2 SYGVKD. The CDR3 has 13 amino acids. The CDR3 bases are TGTGCCATCAGTGAGCAGGGCCCCTACGAGCAGTACTTC. The encoded protein is CAISEQGPYEQYF.

The V gene is TRBV4-1, the J gene TRBJ1-1; D is uncertain. The CDR3 runs to 15 residues. With 1 base removed from V and 1 base from J, the gap between germline ends came to 10 bases. Germline CDR1 reads MGHRA; CDR2 reads YSYEKL. The CDR3 reads CASSQGRQTNTEAFF. In DNA, the CDR3 is TGCGCCAGCAGCCAAGGCCGGCAGACGAACACTGAAGCTTTCTTT.

This clonotype occurred a few times. V and J are TRBV11-2 and TRBJ2-5; 10 bases line up with TRBD2. The V and J ends lost 2 bases and 4 bases, in that order; junction bases with no gene match: 4. The CDR3 covers 15 residues. Germline V gene data show CDR1 as SGHAT and CDR2 as FQNNGV. The CDR3 is CASSLSLAGRETQYF. The CDR3 DNA reads TGTGCCAGCAGCTTATCACTAGCGGGGAGAGAGACCCAGTACTTC.

The chain uses TRBV9 and TRBJ1-3; D call uncertain. V was pared by 0 bases and J by 4 bases, with 11 bases between. CDR3 length equals 15 residues. Germline CDR1 SGDLS, CDR2 YYNGEE. The CDR3 spells CASSVDSRTGNTIYF. The CDR3 bases are TGTGCCAGCAGCGTAGATTCCAGGACGGGAAACACCATATATTTT.

This chain uses TRBV28 with TRBJ2-7; 10 bases fit TRBD1. The CDR3 runs 15 residues. V was pared by 5 bases and J by 3 bases, with 7 bases of the junction left unmatched. Germline CDR1 MDHEN, CDR2 SYDVKM. The CDR3 is CASSRTGQGSYEQYF. DNA of the CDR3: TGTGCCAGCAGTCGCACGGGACAGGGGAGCTACGAGCAGTACTTC.

The gene calls are TRBV20-1 and TRBJ2-7; D may correspond to TRBD1 or TRBD2 (6 bases each). Germline V CDR1 and CDR2: DFQATT, SNEGSKA (reference sequence). The CDR3 has 14 residues. The ends were cut back, 6 bases at V and 1 base at J, with 16 bases in the middle. CDR3 amino acids: CSAESGAESYEQYF. As DNA, the CDR3 is TGCAGTGCCGAGTCGGGGGCCGAATCCTACGAGCAGTACTTC.

This clonotype was observed a handful of times. V usage is TRBV5-1 and J usage is TRBJ2-3, with TRBD2 matching over 10 bases. There are 16 residues in the CDR3. Germline CDR1 SGHRS, CDR2 YFSETQ. Germline trimming cut 2 bases from V and 2 bases from J; bases unmatched to any gene: 5. DNA of the CDR3: TGCGCCAGCAGCTTCGGACTAGCGGAGCTCACAGATACGCAGTATTTT. This encodes CASSFGLAELTDTQYF. Based on the CDR3 plus reference TRBV5-1 and TRBJ2-3, the full variable domain is KAGVTQTPRYLIKTRGQQVTLSCSPISGHRSVSWYQQTPGQGLQFLFEYFSETQRNKGNFPGRFSGRQFSNSRSEMNVSTLELGDSALYLCASSFGLAELTDTQYFGPGTRLTVL.

Worth noting for this clonotype: This may come from a read error, since a much larger clone is one base off. Here the CDR3 DNA reads TGTGCCAGCAGCTTAGAGTCCACGGTCGAGACCCAGTACTTC. It encodes CASSLESTVETQYF. The J gene is TRBJ2-5, the V gene TRBV7-6; D gene ambiguous. There are 14 residues in the CDR3. V lost 1 base, J lost 5 bases, and 11 bases lay in between. Germline lookup yields CDR1 SGHVS and CDR2 FNYEAQ.

This clonotype was counted between two and nine times. This chain joins TRBV7-2 and TRBJ1-5; D unresolved. Germline V CDR1 and CDR2: SGHTA, FQGNSA. The CDR3 covers 13 residues. V lost 1 base and J lost 9, with 10 bases in between. The CDR3 here is CASSLEDALPQHF. The CDR3 DNA reads TGTGCCAGCAGCTTAGAGGATGCCCTGCCCCAGCATTTT.

The CDR3 sequence: CASRENRDGHYGYTF. The CDR3 coding sequence is TGTGCCAGCAGGGAGAACCGGGACGGACACTATGGCTACACCTTC. This sequence joins TRBV2 and TRBJ1-2; D perhaps matches TRBD1 (5 bases). V was clipped by 6 bases and J by 3 bases, with 17 bases between them. This CDR3 spans 15 amino acids. The germline gives CDR1 SNHLY, CDR2 FYNNEI.

This CDR3 is CASIPGLAGNYEQYF. CDR3 nucleotides: TGTGCCAGCATCCCGGGACTAGCGGGGAACTACGAGCAGTACTTC. The rearrangement uses TRBV6-2 or TRBV6-3 and TRBJ2-7; 13 nucleotides agree with TRBD2. CDR1 is MNHEY, CDR2 SVGEGT, per germline. Trimming at V came to 7 bases and at J to 3 bases, leaving 6 bases not matched to a gene. The CDR3 consists of 15 residues.

This clonotype came up a few times. The chain recombines TRBV20-1 with TRBJ2-5; D possibly corresponds to TRBD1 (7 bases). V lost 0 bases to trimming and J lost 4 bases, with 15 bases between them. Germline V CDR1 and CDR2: DFQATT, SNEGSKA (reference sequence). CDR3 size: 15 residues. The CDR3 bases are TGCAGTGCTAGAGATAAGCCAGGGGGGAGAGAGACCCAGTACTTC. Protein: CSARDKPGGRETQYF.

There are a few counts of this clonotype. The junction shows a germline mismatch at one end, possibly a read error. The chain links TRBV27 to TRBJ2-5, with 7 bases aligning to TRBD1. The tail of the sequence fits TRBJ2-7 better, so the J call may be wrong. The CDR3 is 13 amino acids. Germline V lookup: CDR1 MNHEY, CDR2 SMNVEV (reference sequence). The CDR3 DNA sequence: TGTGCTAGCAGCTTAGGACAGGACTACGAGCAGTACTTC. It is translated as CASSLGQDYEQYF.